This is a list of T cell receptor beta chains from one sample in a study of a mutant IDH1 vaccine in newly diagnosed glioma. TCRdb's copy holds only in-frame clones and misses some; the assay was immunoSEQ multiplex PCR. The profile shows roughly 28,000 clones, roughly 90% of them singletons. These receptors have no identified antigens. Sequenced here: PBMCs, sampled from a glioma patient whose treatment included an IDH1 peptide vaccine. Receptor source: a man aged 18 to 29 with glioma. CDR3s include the opening cysteine and the closing phenylalanine or tryptophan. The D gene is left open where the match is weak. A clone size is listed for some rows: how often the clone was seen (once, few, many), or a class if it is expanded.

CDR3 length	D gene	V gene	J gene	clone size	CDR3 protein	CDR3 DNA
14	NA	TRBV14	TRBJ1-1	NA	CASSLTVGGTEAFF	TGTGCCAGCAGCCTCACAGTGGGGGGCACTGAAGCTTTCTTT
17	TRBD1	TRBV23-1	TRBJ2-7	few	CARGSGDRNRGAYEQYF	TGCGCCAGAGGAAGTGGGGACAGGAACAGAGGGGCATACGAGCAGTACTTC
13	NA	TRBV29-1	TRBJ1-1	NA	CSVGGRLNTEAFF	TGCAGCGTTGGTGGCAGGCTGAACACTGAAGCTTTCTTT
19	NA	TRBV21-1	TRBJ2-7	NA	CASSQNSLSPRRGRHEQYF	TGTGCCAGCAGCCAAAATTCCCTTTCCCCGAGGCGGGGCCGGCACGAGCAGTACTTC
13	TRBD1	TRBV5-1	TRBJ2-7	once	CASTTGAAYEQYF	TGCGCCAGCACAACAGGGGCGGCCTACGAGCAGTACTTC
14	NA	TRBV27	TRBJ2-7	NA	CASSLYPGWDEQYF	TGTGCCAGCAGTTTATATCCAGGGTGGGACGAGCAGTACTTC
14	TRBD1	TRBV6-5	TRBJ1-5	NA	CASSAGTGNQPQHF	TGTGCCAGCAGTGCTGGGACAGGCAATCAGCCCCAGCATTTT
13	TRBD1	TRBV5-5	TRBJ1-1	NA	CASSLGDRAEAFF	TGTGCCAGCAGCTTGGGGGACAGGGCTGAAGCTTTCTTT
14	NA	TRBV6-1	TRBJ1-1	NA	CASAGPDSRYTRFF	TGTGCCTCAGCCGGGCCCGACAGCAGATACACTCGGTTCTTT
15	NA	TRBV28	TRBJ1-6	NA	CASSPALGENSPLHF	TGTGCCAGCAGCCCCGCCCTAGGGGAGAATTCACCCCTCCACTTT
13	NA	TRBV4-1	TRBJ1-1	NA	CASSQAQETEAFF	TGCGCCAGCAGCCAGGCCCAGGAGACTGAAGCTTTCTTT
15	NA	TRBV5-4	TRBJ2-3	NA	CASSVSGVSTDTQYF	TGTGCCAGCAGCGTTAGCGGAGTTAGCACAGATACGCAGTATTTT
13	NA	TRBV6-6	TRBJ1-2	NA	CASSYSPSYGYTF	TGTGCCAGCAGTTACTCGCCGTCCTATGGCTACACCTTC
13	NA	TRBV7-8	TRBJ2-7	few	CASSPGTRYEQYF	TGTGCCAGCAGCCCCGGGACCCGCTACGAGCAGTACTTC
12	NA	TRBV29-1	TRBJ1-2	NA	CSVEDGNYGYTF	TGCAGCGTTGAAGATGGGAACTATGGCTACACCTTC
11	NA	TRBV5-6	TRBJ2-7	NA	CASSRDYEQYF	TGTGCCAGCAGCCGAGACTACGAGCAGTACTTC
13	NA	TRBV7-2	TRBJ2-5	NA	CASSQLGGETQYF	TGTGCCAGCAGCCAATTAGGTGGAGAGACCCAGTACTTC
12	NA	TRBV11-3	TRBJ2-5	NA	CASSRDRETQYF	TGTGCCAGCAGCCGGGACCGGGAGACCCAGTACTTC
14	NA	TRBV30	TRBJ1-5	NA	CAWSGGFRIQPQHF	TGTGCCTGGAGCGGGGGATTCAGGATTCAGCCCCAGCATTTT
17	NA	TRBV19	TRBJ2-4	NA	CASSVGRGGPTKNIQYF	TGTGCCAGTAGTGTGGGAAGGGGGGGCCCTACCAAAAACATTCAGTACTTC
17	NA	TRBV30	TRBJ2-5	NA	CAWSVSPPAVGRETQYF	TGTGCCTGGAGTGTATCTCCCCCGGCAGTAGGCAGAGAGACCCAGTACTTC
16	TRBD1	TRBV2	TRBJ1-1	NA	CASSGSRQGRSTEAFF	TGTGCCAGCAGTGGTTCCAGACAGGGAAGGAGCACTGAAGCTTTCTTT
13	NA	TRBV7-2	TRBJ2-7	NA	CASSQRQSYEQYF	TGTGCCAGCAGCCAACGACAGTCCTACGAGCAGTACTTC
16	NA	TRBV7-2	TRBJ1-1	NA	CASSVDARGANTEAFF	TGTGCCAGCAGCGTAGACGCCCGGGGGGCGAACACTGAAGCTTTCTTT
13	TRBD1	TRBV6-5	TRBJ1-2	NA	CASSYLGGASYTF	TGTGCCAGCAGTTACTTAGGGGGCGCGAGCTACACCTTC
12	NA	TRBV23-1	TRBJ1-1	NA	CAVVGRSTEAFF	TGCGCAGTAGTAGGGAGGAGCACTGAAGCTTTCTTT